This T cell receptor beta chain is drawn from a study of shared clonotypes between healthy human individuals. CDR1 is SQVTM, CDR2 ANQGSEA, per germline. V shed 6 bases and J shed 0 bases, with 12 bases lying between them. The CDR3 contains 14 residues. A few counts support this clone. The assay was immunoSEQ multiplex PCR, and TCRdb's table has in-frame clones only and misses some. The sample holds some 680,000 clones, roughly 73% seen once. The clonotype was recovered from a woman aged 30 to 39 in good health. Material for sequencing was memory CD4+ T cells sorted from blood. Subset noted: CD45RA-negative fraction. V usage is TRBV29-1 and J usage is TRBJ1-5; D is unresolved. The CDR3 sequence: CSVSLLDSNQPQHF. In nucleotides, the CDR3 is TGCAGCGTCTCTCTCTTGGATAGCAATCAGCCCCAGCATTTT.